This entry lists 3 T cell receptor beta chains sequenced from one sample in a study of post-analysis software for immune sequencing data. Unique molecular identifiers had been added to the TCR beta cDNA libraries. MiXCR was run by TCRdb on the PCR reads, yielding one entry per CDR3 protein. The sample holds about 820,000 distinct CDR3 sequences, roughly 58% seen once. The study, taken as a whole, reports: Patients had higher frequencies than controls of five or six TRBV segments, including TRBV5-6, TRBV5-1 and TRBV20-1.

These receptors lack a known antigen. The sequenced material came from blood. These receptors all come from a girl aged 5-17 years with multiple sclerosis.

This chain links TRBV29-1 with TRBJ2-2, with a possible D match to TRBD1 (5 bases). The CDR3 has 15 amino acids. Germline CDR1 is SQVTM and CDR2 is ANQGSEA. V was shortened by 1 base and J by 2 bases, with 11 bases between the two germline ends. CDR3 nucleotides: TGCAGCGTTGAAGGTGTTAGGGGTAACACCGGGGAGCTGTTTTTT. Protein: CSVEGVRGNTGELFF.

This chain links TRBV5-1 with TRBJ1-2, with a weak D call TRBD1 (5 bases). There are 15 residues in the CDR3. CDR1 SGHRS and CDR2 YFSETQ come from the germline V gene. The ends were cut back, 1 base at V and 4 bases at J, with 14 bases in the middle. The CDR3 nucleotides are TGCGCCAGCAGCTTGACCCAGGGTAGAGGCTATGGCTACACCTTC. Translation: CASSLTQGRGYGYTF.

This chain joins TRBV6-5 and TRBJ1-1; 10 bases are a match to TRBD1. CDR1 and CDR2 (germline): MNHEY, SVGAGI. The V and J ends lost 5 bases and 3 bases, in that order; junction bases with no gene match: 6. This CDR3 spans 15 amino acids. The CDR3 loop is CASSRQGTGDTEAFF. CDR3 DNA sequence: TGTGCCAGCAGTCGACAGGGGACAGGGGACACTGAAGCTTTCTTT.